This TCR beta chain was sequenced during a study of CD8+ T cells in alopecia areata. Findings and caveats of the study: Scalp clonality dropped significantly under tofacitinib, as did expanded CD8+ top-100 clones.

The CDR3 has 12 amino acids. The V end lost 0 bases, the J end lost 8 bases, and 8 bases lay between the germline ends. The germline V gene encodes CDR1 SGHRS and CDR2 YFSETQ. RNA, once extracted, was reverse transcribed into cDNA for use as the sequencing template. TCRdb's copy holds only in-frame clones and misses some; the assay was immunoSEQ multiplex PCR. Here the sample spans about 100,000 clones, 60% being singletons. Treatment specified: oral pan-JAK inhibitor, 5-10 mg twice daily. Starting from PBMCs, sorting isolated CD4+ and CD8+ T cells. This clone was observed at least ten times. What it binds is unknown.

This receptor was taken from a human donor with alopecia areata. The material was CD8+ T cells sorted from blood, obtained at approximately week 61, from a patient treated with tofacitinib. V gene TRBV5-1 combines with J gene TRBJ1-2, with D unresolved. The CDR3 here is CASSLDKHGYTF. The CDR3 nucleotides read TGCGCCAGCAGCTTGGACAAACACGGCTACACCTTC.